This TCR beta chain was recovered during a study of T cell repertoires in cytomegalovirus infection. Study overall: Public TCR beta signatures marked donors with CMV infection and the matching HLA.

TCRdb processed the reads anew with MiXCR; each CDR3 protein has one entry. The sample lists under 800,000 distinct CDR3 sequences, roughly 26% occurring once. Study-wide findings and caveats: The ex vivo response was dominated by HLA-C-restricted CMV-specific TCR beta clonotypes.

This CDR3 comprises 13 residues. Germline-derived CDR1 and CDR2 are SEHNR and FQNEAQ (reference sequence). V shed 4 bases and J shed 7 bases, with 11 bases lying between them. A few counts support this clonotype. Antigen: not known. This TCR came from a human donor in good health (CMV status not recorded). Some clones in this sample may be carry-over from other donors' samples. The chain recombines TRBV7-9 with TRBJ1-5; TRBD1 is a possible D gene (5 bases). Input material: CD8+ T cells from PBMCs. CDR3 in DNA: TGTGCCAGCAGCTCCGGGGGGAAGCAGCCCCAGCATTTT. Protein product: CASSSGGKQPQHF.